A selection of T cell receptor beta chains follows, all from one sample in a study of beta chain features in type 1 diabetes. Assay: immunoSEQ multiplex PCR; the TCRdb copy retains only in-frame clones and omits some. The data contain 310,000 or so clones, about 15% of them singletons. Sequencing was performed on naive CD4+ T cells from blood. Source of these receptors: a man younger than 35 with type 1 diabetes. CDR3s include the opening cysteine and the closing phenylalanine or tryptophan. Each record gives: clone size, J gene, D gene, V gene, CDR3 DNA, CDR3 protein. The D gene is left open where the match is weak. Only part of the rows carry a size: once, few, many, or a class if the clone is expanded.

clone size: .
J gene: TRBJ1-1
D gene: TRBD1
V gene: TRBV28
CDR3 DNA: TGTGCCAGTTGTACCTCCGGGACAGGGAACACTGAAGCTTTCTTT
CDR3 protein: CASCTSGTGNTEAFF

clone size: .
J gene: TRBJ2-3
D gene: TRBD2
V gene: TRBV5-1
CDR3 DNA: TGCGCCAGCAGCCCGCGGACTAGCGGGGGGGCCTATGATACGCAGTATTTT
CDR3 protein: CASSPRTSGGAYDTQYF

clone size: .
J gene: TRBJ2-2
D gene: .
V gene: TRBV29-1
CDR3 DNA: TGCAGCGTTGATATAAGGGGGGGGACCGGGGAGCTGTTTTTT
CDR3 protein: CSVDIRGGTGELFF

clone size: few
J gene: TRBJ2-1
D gene: .
V gene: TRBV7-9
CDR3 DNA: TGTGCCAGCAGCTCCCCCAGGGATTCTGGCAATGAGCAGTTCTTC
CDR3 protein: CASSSPRDSGNEQFF

clone size: .
J gene: TRBJ2-5
D gene: TRBD2
V gene: TRBV9
CDR3 DNA: TGTGCCAGCAGCGTCCGAGCGGGAGGGGGGGAGACCCAGTACTTC
CDR3 protein: CASSVRAGGGETQYF

clone size: few
J gene: TRBJ2-2
D gene: .
V gene: TRBV5-1
CDR3 DNA: TGCGCCAGCAGCTTGGCCCGCCAGGGTCAAAGCACCGGGGAGCTGTTTTTT
CDR3 protein: CASSLARQGQSTGELFF

clone size: .
J gene: TRBJ1-1
D gene: .
V gene: TRBV5-1
CDR3 DNA: TGCGCCAGCAGCTTGTCAGGACAAGTCACTGAAGCTTTCTTT
CDR3 protein: CASSLSGQVTEAFF

clone size: .
J gene: TRBJ2-7
D gene: .
V gene: TRBV7-9
CDR3 DNA: TGTGCCAGCAGCTTAGATCCCCGGCGCGGGAAGGAGCAGTACTTC
CDR3 protein: CASSLDPRRGKEQYF

clone size: few
J gene: TRBJ2-1
D gene: TRBD2
V gene: TRBV5-1
CDR3 DNA: TGCGCCAGCAGCTTGGGGACTAGCGGTTACAATGAGCAGTTCTTC
CDR3 protein: CASSLGTSGYNEQFF

clone size: .
J gene: TRBJ2-3
D gene: .
V gene: TRBV5-4
CDR3 DNA: TGTGCCAGCAGCCATCCTCAGGCCCCAGATACGCAGTATTTT
CDR3 protein: CASSHPQAPDTQYF

clone size: .
J gene: TRBJ2-1
D gene: .
V gene: TRBV5-1
CDR3 DNA: TGCGCCAGCAGCTCAACTGCGTACAATGAGCAGTTCTTC
CDR3 protein: CASSSTAYNEQFF

clone size: few
J gene: TRBJ1-5
D gene: .
V gene: TRBV18
CDR3 DNA: TGTGCCAGCTCACCACTGAGGACAGATAGCAATCAGCCCCAGCATTTT
CDR3 protein: CASSPLRTDSNQPQHF

clone size: .
J gene: TRBJ2-3
D gene: TRBD2
V gene: TRBV5-1
CDR3 DNA: TGCGCCAGCAGCTTTGTAGCGGGAGGAGATACGCAGTATTTT
CDR3 protein: CASSFVAGGDTQYF

clone size: .
J gene: TRBJ2-3
D gene: .
V gene: TRBV9
CDR3 DNA: TGTGCCAGCAGCGTGGGCGGGGTTACAGATACGCAGTATTTT
CDR3 protein: CASSVGGVTDTQYF

clone size: .
J gene: TRBJ2-7
D gene: .
V gene: TRBV6-5
CDR3 DNA: TGTGCCAGCAGCCAACCGTCTTTGAGGCTGATGGAGTACTTC
CDR3 protein: CASSQPSLRLMEYF

clone size: .
J gene: TRBJ2-5
D gene: .
V gene: TRBV4-2
CDR3 DNA: TGTGCCAGCAGCCCCCAAGCGAGGGAGCCCACAGAGACCCAGTACTTC
CDR3 protein: CASSPQAREPTETQYF

clone size: few
J gene: TRBJ2-2
D gene: .
V gene: TRBV15
CDR3 DNA: TGTGCCACCAGCAGAGAGGTCGCAGGGAACACCGGGGAGCTGTTTTTT
CDR3 protein: CATSREVAGNTGELFF

clone size: few
J gene: TRBJ2-5
D gene: .
V gene: TRBV4-3
CDR3 DNA: TGCGCCAGCAGCCAAGGCCCTTGGACAGGGAGGGATTGGGAGACCCAGTACTTC
CDR3 protein: CASSQGPWTGRDWETQYF

clone size: few
J gene: TRBJ2-1
D gene: TRBD2
V gene: TRBV7-7
CDR3 DNA: TGTGCCAGCAGCTTACACGGGGGGGCGTTGGATGAGCAGTTCTTC
CDR3 protein: CASSLHGGALDEQFF

clone size: .
J gene: TRBJ2-1
D gene: TRBD1
V gene: TRBV29-1
CDR3 DNA: TGCAGCGTTCCGGGACAGGGCTCCTACAATGAGCAGTTCTTC
CDR3 protein: CSVPGQGSYNEQFF

clone size: .
J gene: TRBJ2-1
D gene: TRBD2
V gene: TRBV7-2
CDR3 DNA: TGTGCCAGCAGCTTACGGGCTAGCGGGAGTGGAGAGCAGTTCTTC
CDR3 protein: CASSLRASGSGEQFF

clone size: few
J gene: TRBJ2-1
D gene: .
V gene: TRBV5-4
CDR3 DNA: TGTGCCAGCAGCTTCAGGGGATATGAGCAGTTCTTC
CDR3 protein: CASSFRGYEQFF

clone size: few
J gene: TRBJ1-5
D gene: .
V gene: TRBV4-1
CDR3 DNA: TGCGCCAGCAGCCAAGTCGGCAGGGAACAGCCCCAGCATTTT
CDR3 protein: CASSQVGREQPQHF

clone size: .
J gene: TRBJ2-3
D gene: TRBD1
V gene: TRBV5-1
CDR3 DNA: TGCGCCAGCAGCTTGGAGGGACAGGGGGCAGATACGCAGTATTTT
CDR3 protein: CASSLEGQGADTQYF

clone size: few
J gene: TRBJ2-7
D gene: .
V gene: TRBV7-2
CDR3 DNA: TGTGCCAGCAGCCCGCAGTCTTACGAGCAGTACTTC
CDR3 protein: CASSPQSYEQYF

clone size: few
J gene: TRBJ2-2
D gene: .
V gene: TRBV6-5
CDR3 DNA: TGTGCCAGCAGACCCGGGGTTTTGGGGGAGCTGTTTTTT
CDR3 protein: CASRPGVLGELFF

clone size: few
J gene: TRBJ2-3
D gene: .
V gene: TRBV18
CDR3 DNA: TGTGCCAGCTCACGTACTAACACAGATACGCAGTATTTT
CDR3 protein: CASSRTNTDTQYF

clone size: once
J gene: TRBJ2-3
D gene: TRBD2
V gene: TRBV6-6
CDR3 DNA: TGTGCCAGCAGTTGGGGACTAGCGGGAAGCACAGATACGCAGTATTTT
CDR3 protein: CASSWGLAGSTDTQYF

clone size: .
J gene: TRBJ2-7
D gene: TRBD2
V gene: TRBV7-2
CDR3 DNA: TGTGCCAGCGGACGAGGACTAGCGGGGGGGGTCCTCTCCTACGAGCAGTACTTC
CDR3 protein: CASGRGLAGGVLSYEQYF

clone size: .
J gene: TRBJ2-7
D gene: TRBD1
V gene: TRBV28
CDR3 DNA: TGTGCCAGCAGAAGTCCGGGACAGGGGGGCTACGAGCAGTACTTC
CDR3 protein: CASRSPGQGGYEQYF

clone size: .
J gene: TRBJ2-7
D gene: .
V gene: TRBV4-2
CDR3 DNA: TGTGCCAGCAGCCAGGGGCCCTACGAGCAGTACTTC
CDR3 protein: CASSQGPYEQYF

clone size: .
J gene: TRBJ2-1
D gene: TRBD1
V gene: TRBV7-9
CDR3 DNA: TGTGCCAGCAGCCCCTTGGCACAGGGGGTCAATGAGCAGTTCTTC
CDR3 protein: CASSPLAQGVNEQFF

clone size: few
J gene: TRBJ2-2
D gene: TRBD2
V gene: TRBV6-5
CDR3 DNA: TGTGCCAGCAGTTACATAGCGGGAGTGAACACCGGGGAGCTGTTTTTT
CDR3 protein: CASSYIAGVNTGELFF

clone size: few
J gene: TRBJ1-4
D gene: .
V gene: TRBV7-2
CDR3 DNA: TGTGCCAGCAGCCCTCGCACCGGGGGAGAAAAACTGTTTTTT
CDR3 protein: CASSPRTGGEKLFF

clone size: few
J gene: TRBJ1-1
D gene: .
V gene: TRBV18
CDR3 DNA: TGTGCCAGCTGCCCACCCTCTCTAGTGGACACTGAAGCTTTCTTT
CDR3 protein: CASCPPSLVDTEAFF

clone size: few
J gene: TRBJ1-1
D gene: TRBD1
V gene: TRBV11-2
CDR3 DNA: TGTGCCAGCAGCTTGCAGGGGGCCGACACTGAAGCTTTCTTT
CDR3 protein: CASSLQGADTEAFF

clone size: .
J gene: TRBJ2-3
D gene: .
V gene: TRBV7-9
CDR3 DNA: TGTGCCAGCAGCCCGACATCTACCAGCACAGATACGCAGTATTTT
CDR3 protein: CASSPTSTSTDTQYF

clone size: .
J gene: TRBJ2-3
D gene: .
V gene: TRBV9
CDR3 DNA: TGTGCCAGCAGCGTAGCGAGCGGGTATAGCACAGATACGCAGTATTTT
CDR3 protein: CASSVASGYSTDTQYF

clone size: .
J gene: TRBJ2-1
D gene: TRBD2
V gene: TRBV7-2
CDR3 DNA: TGTGCCAGCAGCCCACGTAGCGGGGGGGCCAGGAATGAGCAGTTCTTC
CDR3 protein: CASSPRSGGARNEQFF

clone size: .
J gene: TRBJ2-7
D gene: TRBD2
V gene: TRBV18
CDR3 DNA: TGTGCCAGCTCACTACAACTAGCGGGATTCTACGAGCAGTACTTC
CDR3 protein: CASSLQLAGFYEQYF

clone size: .
J gene: TRBJ1-2
D gene: TRBD1
V gene: TRBV7-9
CDR3 DNA: TGTGCCAGCAGCCCAGCTCGACGGGACAGGGGAGCGAGCTACACCTTC
CDR3 protein: CASSPARRDRGASYTF

clone size: few
J gene: TRBJ2-5
D gene: TRBD2
V gene: TRBV5-4
CDR3 DNA: TGTGCCAGCAGCACCGGGACTACCCAAGAGACCCAGTACTTC
CDR3 protein: CASSTGTTQETQYF

clone size: .
J gene: TRBJ1-3
D gene: .
V gene: TRBV25-1
CDR3 DNA: TGTGCCAGCAGTGAATCCCCCCTCCGAAACACCATATATTTT
CDR3 protein: CASSESPLRNTIYF

clone size: few
J gene: TRBJ2-2
D gene: .
V gene: TRBV30
CDR3 DNA: TGTGCCTGGAGGGAGGTCCGGAACACCGGGGAGCTGTTTTTT
CDR3 protein: CAWREVRNTGELFF

clone size: few
J gene: TRBJ2-3
D gene: TRBD2
V gene: TRBV11-2
CDR3 DNA: TGTGCCACAGGGCCAGCGGGGGGGAGGAATACGCAGTATTTT
CDR3 protein: CATGPAGGRNTQYF

clone size: .
J gene: TRBJ1-2
D gene: TRBD1
V gene: TRBV23-1
CDR3 DNA: TGCGCCAGCAGTCAATCGAAGGCAGGGGGCTTCTGGGGCTACACCTTC
CDR3 protein: CASSQSKAGGFWGYTF

clone size: .
J gene: TRBJ1-1
D gene: TRBD1
V gene: TRBV29-1
CDR3 DNA: TGCAGCGTTGAAGGCAGGGGGGAAGTGGCTTTCTTT
CDR3 protein: CSVEGRGEVAFF

clone size: .
J gene: TRBJ1-2
D gene: .
V gene: TRBV6-5
CDR3 DNA: TGTGCCAGCAGTCCAGAGACGGACTCCTATGGCTACACCTTC
CDR3 protein: CASSPETDSYGYTF

clone size: .
J gene: TRBJ2-1
D gene: .
V gene: TRBV20-1
CDR3 DNA: TGCAGTGCGAACCAGGGATTTGAGCAGTTCTTC
CDR3 protein: CSANQGFEQFF

clone size: .
J gene: TRBJ2-3
D gene: TRBD2
V gene: TRBV29-1
CDR3 DNA: TGCAGCGTTGTATTAGCGGGAGGTGTAGATACGCAGTATTTT
CDR3 protein: CSVVLAGGVDTQYF

clone size: few
J gene: TRBJ2-5
D gene: TRBD1
V gene: TRBV11-2
CDR3 DNA: TGTGCCAGCAGCGTCTCAGGGGGCTCGAGGGAGACCCAGTACTTC
CDR3 protein: CASSVSGGSRETQYF

clone size: .
J gene: TRBJ2-5
D gene: .
V gene: TRBV18
CDR3 DNA: TGTGCCAGCTCACCACCTCCCAGGGGCCAAGAGACCCAGTACTTC
CDR3 protein: CASSPPPRGQETQYF

clone size: few
J gene: TRBJ2-3
D gene: TRBD2
V gene: TRBV7-2
CDR3 DNA: TGTGCCAGCAGCTACCTAGCGGCTACGCAGTATTTT
CDR3 protein: CASSYLAATQYF

clone size: .
J gene: TRBJ2-7
D gene: .
V gene: TRBV10-3
CDR3 DNA: TGTGCCATCAGTGAGTCTGGGGGGGCGCGGGAGCAGTACTTC
CDR3 protein: CAISESGGAREQYF

clone size: few
J gene: TRBJ2-7
D gene: .
V gene: TRBV12-5
CDR3 DNA: TGTGCTAGTGGCCCGAGCCTCTACGAGCAGTACTTC
CDR3 protein: CASGPSLYEQYF

clone size: .
J gene: TRBJ1-6
D gene: .
V gene: TRBV28
CDR3 DNA: TGTGCCAGCAGAAAACAGGGTTTCGATTCACCCCTCCACTTT
CDR3 protein: CASRKQGFDSPLHF

clone size: .
J gene: TRBJ2-7
D gene: .
V gene: TRBV30
CDR3 DNA: TGTGCCTGGAGTGCACTGCTCCGTAACGAGCAGTACTTC
CDR3 protein: CAWSALLRNEQYF

clone size: few
J gene: TRBJ2-5
D gene: .
V gene: TRBV7-2
CDR3 DNA: TGTGCCAGCAGCTTAGGGAGCCAAGAGACCCAGTACTTC
CDR3 protein: CASSLGSQETQYF

clone size: few
J gene: TRBJ1-1
D gene: .
V gene: TRBV6-5
CDR3 DNA: TGTGCCAGTGCCGGAGTTGGTACTGAAGCTTTCTTT
CDR3 protein: CASAGVGTEAFF

clone size: .
J gene: TRBJ1-5
D gene: TRBD1
V gene: TRBV23-1
CDR3 DNA: TGCGCCAGCAGTCAACTCGATCAGGGGGCGCGTTATCAGCCCCAGCATTTT
CDR3 protein: CASSQLDQGARYQPQHF